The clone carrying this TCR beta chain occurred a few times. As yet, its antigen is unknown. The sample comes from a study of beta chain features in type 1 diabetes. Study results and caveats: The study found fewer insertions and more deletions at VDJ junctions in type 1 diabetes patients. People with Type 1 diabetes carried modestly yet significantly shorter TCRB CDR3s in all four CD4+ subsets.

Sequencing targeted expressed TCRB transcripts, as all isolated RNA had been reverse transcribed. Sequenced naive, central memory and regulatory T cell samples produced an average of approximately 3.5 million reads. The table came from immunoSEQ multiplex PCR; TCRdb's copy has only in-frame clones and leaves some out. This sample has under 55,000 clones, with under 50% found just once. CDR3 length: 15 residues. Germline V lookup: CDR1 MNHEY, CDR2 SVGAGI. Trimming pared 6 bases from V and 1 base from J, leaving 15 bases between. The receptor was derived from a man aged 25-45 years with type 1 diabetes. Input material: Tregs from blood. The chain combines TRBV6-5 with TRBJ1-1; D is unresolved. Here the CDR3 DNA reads TGTGCCAGCAGCCCACGTGAACTTGGGAACACTGAAGCTTTCTTT. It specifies CASSPRELGNTEAFF.